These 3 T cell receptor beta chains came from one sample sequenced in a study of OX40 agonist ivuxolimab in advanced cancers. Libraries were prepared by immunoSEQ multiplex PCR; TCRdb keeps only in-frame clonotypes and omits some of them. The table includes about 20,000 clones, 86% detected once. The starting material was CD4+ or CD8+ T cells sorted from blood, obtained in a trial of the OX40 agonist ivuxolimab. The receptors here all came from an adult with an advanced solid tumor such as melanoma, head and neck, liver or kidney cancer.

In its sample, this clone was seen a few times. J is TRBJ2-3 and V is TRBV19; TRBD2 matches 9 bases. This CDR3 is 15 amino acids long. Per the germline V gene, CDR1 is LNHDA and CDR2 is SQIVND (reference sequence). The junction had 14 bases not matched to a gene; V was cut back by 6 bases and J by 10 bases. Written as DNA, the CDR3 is TGTGCCAGTAGCCAGAGCGGGGGGAAGTCCGGGGCGCAGTATTTT. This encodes CASSQSGGKSGAQYF.

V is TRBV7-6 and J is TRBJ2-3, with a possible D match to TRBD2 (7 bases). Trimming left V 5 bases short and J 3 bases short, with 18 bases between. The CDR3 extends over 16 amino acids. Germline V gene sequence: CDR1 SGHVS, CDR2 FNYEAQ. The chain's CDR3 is CASSPLGGGLTDTQYF. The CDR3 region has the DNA TGTGCCAGCAGCCCCCTGGGGGGGGGCTTGACAGATACGCAGTATTTT.

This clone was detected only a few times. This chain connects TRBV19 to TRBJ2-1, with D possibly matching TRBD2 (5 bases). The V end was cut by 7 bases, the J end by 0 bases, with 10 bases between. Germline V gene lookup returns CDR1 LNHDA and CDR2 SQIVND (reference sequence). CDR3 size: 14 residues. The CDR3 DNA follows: TGTGCCAGTACCTCCACTAGCTCCTACAATGAGCAGTTCTTC. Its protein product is CASTSTSSYNEQFF. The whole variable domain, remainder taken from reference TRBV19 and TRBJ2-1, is DGGITQSPKYLFRKEGQNVTLSCEQNLNHDAMYWYRQDPGQGLRLIYYSQIVNDFQKGDIAEGYSVSREKKESFPLTVTSAQKNPTAFYLCASTSTSSYNEQFFGPGTRLTVL.